This T cell receptor beta chain was recovered during a study of blood T cell repertoires in COVID-19. Across the whole study: Material from acute and convalescent COVID-19 was sourced from the United States, Italy and Spain.

Seattle cases were enrolled at active infection and followed longitudinally. The assay was immunoSEQ multiplex PCR, and TCRdb's table has in-frame clones only and misses some. There are around 60,000 clones in the sample; 65% to 90% occur only once, and around 9.6% lies in the top ten. CDR1 and CDR2 from the germline V gene are SGHTA and FQGTGA. The CDR3 length is 14 residues. V was shortened by 3 bases and J by 8 bases, with 14 bases between the two germline ends. The chain carries TRBV7-3 and TRBJ2-1, with D tentatively TRBD2 (7 bases). This clonotype was obtained from a man aged 50-59 years with COVID-19, enrolled during active disease. Input material: peripheral blood. CDR3 sequence: CASSLGGRGDEQFF. As DNA, the CDR3 is TGTGCCAGCAGCTTGGGAGGGAGGGGGGATGAGCAGTTCTTC.